This record concerns one TCR beta chain sequence. This clonotype showed up just a few times. Its antigen is still unknown. One base away there is no much larger clone; base qualities are not given. At the junction V is shortened by 0 bases and J by 5 bases, with 11 bases in between. Taken from the germline V gene, the CDR1 and CDR2 loops are SGHRS and YFSETQ. Including cysteine and phenylalanine, the CDR3 has 14 amino acids. This entry keeps only the CDR3 DNA: 42 bases, framed from base 1. This entry is derived from a study of tumor-infiltrating lymphocytes in primary liver carcinoma (dated by TCRdb to the late 2010s). Regarding the research as a whole: Between November 2015 and 2016, roughly five patients in China with histopathologically diagnosed primary liver carcinoma had surgical resection. TCRbeta repertoire sequencing covered about 35 specimens from 5 patients: 25 tumor regions, 5 adjacent noncancerous liver tissues and 5 peripheral blood samples. Across five regions of each liver tumor, along with adjacent normal tissue and blood, the study brought together TCRbeta repertoire sequencing, expression microarrays and whole-exome sequencing. Each sample produced roughly 3.65 to 7.13 million productive TCRbeta reads, and read depth showed no significant difference between tissue types. The five patients had tumors of stage T1-T3 N0M0, with maximum diameters ranging from 4.2 to 10 cm. Of the five patients (three men and two women, aged 30 to 69 years), four had hepatocellular carcinoma and one had combined HCC and intrahepatic cholangiocarcinoma. Technical replicate repertoires showed high reproducibility, with mean shared-clone rates around 0.91 and correlation coefficients above 0.95. Findings and caveats that apply to the study as a whole: Comparison of CD4+ and CD8+ T cell repertoires was precluded by the use of bulk unsorted samples. Only the TCR beta chain was sequenced, which likely underestimates true repertoire diversity because unpaired alpha chains were not captured. The top 250 clones accounted for a significantly greater share of the repertoire in tumors than in blood (p = 0.039). Repertoire overlap was found to be higher between tumor regions (mean around 35%) than between tumor-adjacent (roughly 17%) or tumor-blood (14%) pairs, consistent with antigen-driven expansion. The study included only a few patients, and the authors note findings should be validated in a larger study.

Using a constant-region primer and ProtoScript II reverse transcriptase, TCRbeta-specific cDNA was reverse-transcribed from approximately 0.55 ug total RNA. Three nested multiplex PCR rounds, following a slightly modified ARM-PCR procedure, were used to build the TCRbeta libraries. Each of the first two PCR rounds ran for approximately 10 cycles using multiplex TRBV1-TRBV30 forward primers together with a Cbeta reverse primer. A final 25-cycle PCR with Deep VentR polymerase added sample barcodes and Illumina adapters. Before sequencing, amplicons of 200-500 bp were purified from gel using a QIAquick gel extraction kit. The TCRbeta amplicons were sequenced with 250-bp paired-end reads on an Illumina HiSeq 2500. The study's processing was this. Quality trimming of reads was performed with Trimmomatic v0.33, and paired reads were merged with FLASH v1.2.11 so that full CDR3 sequences could be recovered. V, D and J germline segments were assigned to the rearranged TCRbeta sequences using MiGEC v1.2.1b. Clonotype statistics and Shannon-Wiener diversity indices were computed with VDJtools v1.0.0. Except for diversity analysis, only each sample's 250 most abundant clonotypes were used in subsequent analyses to reduce sampling bias. In TCRdb, the public reads were trimmed at Q25 with fastp and aligned with MiXCR, with productive beta chains retained. All rows with the same CDR3 protein become a single entry with the most common DNA and genes. Here the V and J calls rest on TCRdb's processing, not on the authors' analysis. This sample comprises roughly 330,000 distinct CDR3 sequences, about 61% of them detected only once. The leading ten clones occupy under 8.5% of the sample.

Blood RNA was extracted from unsorted whole blood with TRIzol reagent; germline DNA came from the DNeasy Blood & Tissue kit. Chronic HBV infection was present in the patients, and the patients were treatment-naive at sampling. Before surgery, approximately 4.3 milliliters of peripheral blood were drawn into K2EDTA tubes. This clonotype originated in a man in his forties or fifties with primary liver carcinoma and hepatitis B virus infection. Recombination connected TRBV5-1 to TRBJ2-5, with TRBD1 perhaps the D gene, on 6 matching bases. Specimen: peripheral blood. The DNA sequence reads TGCGCCAGCAGCTTGGGGGACAACGCGGAGACCCAGTACTTC. This encodes CASSLGDNAETQYF.